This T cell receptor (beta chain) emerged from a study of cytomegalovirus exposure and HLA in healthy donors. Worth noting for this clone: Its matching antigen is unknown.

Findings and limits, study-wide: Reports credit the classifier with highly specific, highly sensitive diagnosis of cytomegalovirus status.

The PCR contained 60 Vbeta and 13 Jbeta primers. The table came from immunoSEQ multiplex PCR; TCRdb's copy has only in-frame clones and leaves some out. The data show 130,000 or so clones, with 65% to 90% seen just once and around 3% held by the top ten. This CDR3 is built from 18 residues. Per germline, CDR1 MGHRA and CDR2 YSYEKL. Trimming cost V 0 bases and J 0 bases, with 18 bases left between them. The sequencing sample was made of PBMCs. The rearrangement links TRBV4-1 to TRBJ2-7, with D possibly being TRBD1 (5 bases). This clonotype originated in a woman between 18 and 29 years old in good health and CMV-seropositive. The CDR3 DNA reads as TGCGCCAGCAGCCAAGACCCTCCGACCGTAGGGGTCTCCTACGAGCAGTACTTC. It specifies CASSQDPPTVGVSYEQYF.